The 2 T cell receptor beta chains below all came from one sample that was sequenced in a study of shared clonotypes between healthy human individuals. The naive CD8 population came from CD45RO-negative cells selected for CCR7, without terminally differentiated effector memory CD45RA+ cells. Libraries were prepared by immunoSEQ multiplex PCR; TCRdb keeps only in-frame clonotypes and omits some of them. The sample includes 2 million or so clones, roughly 94% of them seen just once. The sequenced sample consisted of naive CD8+ T cells sorted from blood. The source is a man aged 18 to 35 in good health.

This chain connects TRBV7-9 to TRBJ1-4; D might be TRBD1 (6 bases). Germline loops: CDR1 SEHNR, CDR2 FQNEAQ (reference sequence). This CDR3 spans 15 amino acids. Trimming stripped 5 bases from V and 4 bases from J, with 14 bases between. DNA of the CDR3: TGTGCCAGCAGCCCAAACAGGGATGATAATGAAAAACTGTTTTTT. It yields the protein CASSPNRDDNEKLFF.

The V call is TRBV9, the J call TRBJ2-7; D possibly corresponds to TRBD2 (5 bases). The CDR3 length is 13 residues. V dropped 4 bases and J dropped 0 bases, with 8 bases sitting between them. CDR1 SGDLS and CDR2 YYNGEE come from the germline V gene. As DNA, the CDR3 is TGTGCCAGCAGCCAGCGGACCTCCTACGAGCAGTACTTC. This encodes CASSQRTSYEQYF.